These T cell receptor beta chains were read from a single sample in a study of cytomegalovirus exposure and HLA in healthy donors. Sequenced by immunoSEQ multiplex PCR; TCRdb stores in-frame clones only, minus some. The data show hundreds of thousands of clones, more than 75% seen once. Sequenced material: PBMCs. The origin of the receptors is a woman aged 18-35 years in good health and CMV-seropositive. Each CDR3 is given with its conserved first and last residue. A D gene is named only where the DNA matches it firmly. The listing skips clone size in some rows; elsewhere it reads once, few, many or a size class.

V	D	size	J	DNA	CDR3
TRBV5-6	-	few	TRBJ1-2	TGTGCCAGCAGCTCCGGGGGGGACCCCTATGGCTACACCTTC	CASSSGGDPYGYTF
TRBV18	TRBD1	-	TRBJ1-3	TGTGCCAGCTCACCACCGGGACAGGGGGCAACGGGGACCATATATTTT	CASSPPGQGATGTIYF
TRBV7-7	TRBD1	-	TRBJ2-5	TGTGCCAGCAGCTTCGGCAGGGGGTACCAAGAGACCCAGTACTTC	CASSFGRGYQETQYF
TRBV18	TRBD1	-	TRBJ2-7	TGTGCCAGCTCACCTCCCGGGACAGGGGTTTACGAGCAGTACTTC	CASSPPGTGVYEQYF
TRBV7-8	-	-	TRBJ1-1	TGTGCCAGCAGCCTCCACCCAGGACGGGGGGGGACTGAAGCTTTCTTT	CASSLHPGRGGTEAFF
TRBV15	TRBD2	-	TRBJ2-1	TGTGCCACCAGCCCCGGGGCTAGCGGATTCAATGAGCAGTTCTTC	CATSPGASGFNEQFF
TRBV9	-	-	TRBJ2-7	TGTGCCAGCAGCGTAGGAGGTTCTCTATCCTACGAGCAGTACTTC	CASSVGGSLSYEQYF
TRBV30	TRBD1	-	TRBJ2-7	TGTGCCACATTATACGGGACAGGGAGCTCCTACGAGCAGTACTTC	CATLYGTGSSYEQYF
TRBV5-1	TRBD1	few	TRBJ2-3	TGCGCCAGCAGCGGACGGACAGGGGGCACAGATACGCAGTATTTT	CASSGRTGGTDTQYF
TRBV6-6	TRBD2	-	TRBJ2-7	TGTGCCAGCGGGACTAGCAGGATCGACGAGCAGTACTTC	CASGTSRIDEQYF
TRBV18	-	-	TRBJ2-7	TGTGCCAGCTCTCCCGACAGTTCGACCTACGAGCAGTACTTC	CASSPDSSTYEQYF
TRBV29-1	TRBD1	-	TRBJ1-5	TGCAGCGTAGTACCGACAGGGATAGGACAGCCCCAGCATTTT	CSVVPTGIGQPQHF
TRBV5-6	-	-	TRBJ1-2	TGTGCCAGCAGCTTCAATAACAGGTGGGGGCGCGGCGGCTACACCTTC	CASSFNNRWGRGGYTF
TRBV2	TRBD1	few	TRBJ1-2	TGTGCCAGCCTCCGGGACAGGGGAGGCTATGGCTACACCTTC	CASLRDRGGYGYTF
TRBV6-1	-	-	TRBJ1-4	TGTGCCAGCAGTGAATATAACAGAGATAATGAAAAACTGTTTTTT	CASSEYNRDNEKLFF
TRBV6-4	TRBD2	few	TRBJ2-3	TGTGCCAGCAGTGCGGGAGGGCCAGATACGCAGTATTTT	CASSAGGPDTQYF
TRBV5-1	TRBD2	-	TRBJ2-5	TGCGCCAGCAGCTTGCAAGCGGGGGACCAAGAGACCCAGTACTTC	CASSLQAGDQETQYF
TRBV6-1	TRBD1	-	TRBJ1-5	TGTGCCAGCAGTGAATACAGGGGTCACAATCAGCCCCAGCATTTT	CASSEYRGHNQPQHF
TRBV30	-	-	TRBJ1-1	TGTGCCTGGAGTGGGTACCGGGGGGACACTGAAGCTTTCTTT	CAWSGYRGDTEAFF
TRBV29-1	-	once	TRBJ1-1	TGCAGCGTCGGGAGGGTGACAGGTAGGGTCAATGAGGTAGACACTGAAGCTTTCTTT	CSVGRVTGRVNEVDTEAFF
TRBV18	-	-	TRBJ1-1	TGTGCCAGCTCACGGGACTGGAACACTGAAGCTTTCTTT	CASSRDWNTEAFF
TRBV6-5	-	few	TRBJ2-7	TGTGCCAGCAGTTACGAAGCGTTCTCCTACGAGCAGTACTTC	CASSYEAFSYEQYF
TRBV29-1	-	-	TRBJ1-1	TGCAGCGCCGGCGGGACGGGGAACACTGAAGCTTTCTTT	CSAGGTGNTEAFF
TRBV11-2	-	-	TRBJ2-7	TGTGCCAGCAGCCATCTCAGGGATTCCTCCTACGAGCAGTACTTC	CASSHLRDSSYEQYF
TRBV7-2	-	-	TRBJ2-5	TGTGCCAGCAGCGCCAGGGGTCAAGAGACCCAGTACTTC	CASSARGQETQYF
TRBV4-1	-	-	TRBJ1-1	TGCGCCAGCAGCCCTCTTGGGGGAGGGGGGACTGAAGCTTTCTTT	CASSPLGGGGTEAFF
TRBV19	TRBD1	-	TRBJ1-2	TGTGCCAGTAGTACGTCCGGGACAGGGGGATTTGGCTACACCTTC	CASSTSGTGGFGYTF
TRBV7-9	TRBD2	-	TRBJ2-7	TGTGCCAGCAGCACCCGGACTAGCGCCTACGAGCAGTACTTC	CASSTRTSAYEQYF
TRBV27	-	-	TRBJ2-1	TGTGCCAGCAGTCTAGGGGGTCCCTACAATGAGCAGTTCTTC	CASSLGGPYNEQFF
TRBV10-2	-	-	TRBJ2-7	TGCGCCAGCAGTGAGGGTGGCAGTCCCTACGAGCAGTACTTC	CASSEGGSPYEQYF
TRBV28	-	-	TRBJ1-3	TGTGCCAGCAGTTTTTCCACTCTTGGAAACACCATATATTTT	CASSFSTLGNTIYF
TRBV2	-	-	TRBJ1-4	TGTGCCAGCAGAAAGGGGATCCCCTCAACTAATGAAAAACTGTTTTTT	CASRKGIPSTNEKLFF
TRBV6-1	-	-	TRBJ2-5	TGTGCCAGCAGCTTGGACGGGAACCAAGAGACCCAGTACTTC	CASSLDGNQETQYF
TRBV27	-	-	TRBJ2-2	TGTGCCAGCAGTTCTTTGACTGGGAACACCGGGGAGCTGTTTTTT	CASSSLTGNTGELFF
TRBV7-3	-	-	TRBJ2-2	TGTGCCAGCAGCTTATTAGCCCCCGGGGAGCTGTTTTTT	CASSLLAPGELFF
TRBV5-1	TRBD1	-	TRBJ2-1	TGCGCCAGCAGACGTGATCCGGGACAGGGTCGCGATGAGCAGTTCTTC	CASRRDPGQGRDEQFF
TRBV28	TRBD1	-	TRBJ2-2	TGTGCCAGCATAGACAGGGGGCGAACCGGGGAGCTGTTTTTT	CASIDRGRTGELFF
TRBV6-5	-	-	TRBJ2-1	TGTGCCAGCAGTAGGGAGAATGAGCAGTTCTTC	CASSRENEQFF
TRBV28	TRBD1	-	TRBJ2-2	TGTGCCAGCACCATCACCGGGACAGGGGAGACCGGGGAGCTGTTTTTT	CASTITGTGETGELFF
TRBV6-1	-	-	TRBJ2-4	TGTGCCACCTACAGCAGGGGCGGGGCCAAAAACATTCAGTACTTC	CATYSRGGAKNIQYF
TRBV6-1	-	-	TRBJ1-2	TGTGCCAGCAGTGAAGCGGAGTATTCCTTTAACTATGGCTACACCTTC	CASSEAEYSFNYGYTF
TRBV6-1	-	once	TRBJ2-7	TGTGCCAGCAGGGAAGATTACGGGAGACGGGGCTCCTACGAGCAGTACTTC	CASREDYGRRGSYEQYF
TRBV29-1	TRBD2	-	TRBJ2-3	TGCAGCGTCGGGAGGGCCACTAGCACAGATACGCAGTATTTT	CSVGRATSTDTQYF
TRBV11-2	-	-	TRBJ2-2	TGTGCCAGCAGCTTACTAGCAGACCGCACCGGGGAGCTGTTTTTT	CASSLLADRTGELFF
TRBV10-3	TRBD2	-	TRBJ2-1	TGTGCCATCAGTGAGTCTAGGGCGGGAGCGGTCAACAATGAGCAGTTCTTC	CAISESRAGAVNNEQFF
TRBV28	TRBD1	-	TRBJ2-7	TGTGCCAGCAGTCACCAAGGACAGGGAAACCGGCAGTACTTC	CASSHQGQGNRQYF
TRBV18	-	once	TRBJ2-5	TGTGCCAGCTCACCTTCTCTCCAAGAGACCCAGTACTTC	CASSPSLQETQYF
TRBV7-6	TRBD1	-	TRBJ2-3	TGTGCCAGCAGCCCTACCGGGACAGGGAGGGCAGATACGCAGTATTTT	CASSPTGTGRADTQYF
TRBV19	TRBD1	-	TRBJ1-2	TGTGCCAGTAGATCTTCAGGGGGCGAGGGCTACACCTTC	CASRSSGGEGYTF
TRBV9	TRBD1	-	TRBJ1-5	TGTGCCAGCAGCGTAGGACAGGGGCAGCCCCAGCATTTT	CASSVGQGQPQHF
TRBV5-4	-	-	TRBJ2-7	TGTGCCAGCAGCTTGATAAGGGGTACCCCCTACGAGCAGTACTTC	CASSLIRGTPYEQYF
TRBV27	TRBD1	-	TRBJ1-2	TGTGCCAGCACTCCTTGGGGGGACAGGCTCTATGGCTACACCTTC	CASTPWGDRLYGYTF
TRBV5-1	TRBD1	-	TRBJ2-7	TGCGCCAGCAGAGCCTCCGGGACAGGGTACGAGCAGTACTTC	CASRASGTGYEQYF
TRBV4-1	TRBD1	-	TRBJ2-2	TGCGCCAGCAGCCCTCTGGGACAGGGGGCGGGCGGGGAGCTGTTTTTT	CASSPLGQGAGGELFF
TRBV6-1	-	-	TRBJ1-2	TGTGCCAGCAGAAACAGCTATGGCTACACCTTC	CASRNSYGYTF